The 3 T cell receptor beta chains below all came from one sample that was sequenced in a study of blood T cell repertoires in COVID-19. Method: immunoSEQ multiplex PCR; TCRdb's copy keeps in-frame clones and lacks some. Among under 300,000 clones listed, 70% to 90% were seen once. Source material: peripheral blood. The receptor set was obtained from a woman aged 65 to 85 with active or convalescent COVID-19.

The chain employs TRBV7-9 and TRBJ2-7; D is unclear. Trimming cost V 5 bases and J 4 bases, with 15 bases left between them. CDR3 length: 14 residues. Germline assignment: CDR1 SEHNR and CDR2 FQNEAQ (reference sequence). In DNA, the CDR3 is TGTGCCAGCAGCACCGTAGTATACGGGTACGAGCAGTACTTC. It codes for CASSTVVYGYEQYF.

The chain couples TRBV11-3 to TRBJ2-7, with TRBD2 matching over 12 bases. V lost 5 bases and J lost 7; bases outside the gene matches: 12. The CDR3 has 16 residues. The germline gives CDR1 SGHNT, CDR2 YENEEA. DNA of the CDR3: TGTGCCAGCAGCAAATCTGGACTAGCGGGGTCTGGAGAGCAGTACTTC. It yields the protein CASSKSGLAGSGEQYF.

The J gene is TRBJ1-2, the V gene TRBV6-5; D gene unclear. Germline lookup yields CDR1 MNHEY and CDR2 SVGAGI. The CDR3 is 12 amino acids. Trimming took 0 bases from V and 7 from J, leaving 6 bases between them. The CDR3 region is CASSYSEGGYTF. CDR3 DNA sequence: TGTGCCAGCAGTTACTCTGAGGGTGGCTACACCTTC.